The 9 T cell receptor beta chains listed next were all sequenced from one sample in a study of CD4 T cells in relation to SARS-CoV-2 and coronaviruses. Before the COVID-19 pandemic, during about 2010-2019, CD4+ T cells were taken from unexposed donors. Using immunoSEQ multiplex PCR, the repertoire was profiled, and TCRdb retains in-frame clones only, with some absent. The profile shows about 65,000 clones, about 89% of them singletons. Material: memory CD4+ T cells from PBMCs. The receptors originated from a human donor in good health.

The gene calls are TRBV6-2 or TRBV6-3 and TRBJ2-7; TRBD2 matches 11 bases. The trim removed 2 bases at V and 0 bases at J, leaving 3 bases unmatched. The CDR3 totals 16 residues. CDR1 MNHEY and CDR2 SVGEGT come from the germline V gene. CDR3: CASSYGLAGGSYEQYF. The CDR3, as DNA: TGTGCCAGCAGTTACGGCCTAGCGGGAGGCTCCTACGAGCAGTACTTC.

This clone was seen more than once but under ten times. The chain is built from TRBV28 and TRBJ2-5, with unresolved D. The CDR3 is 12 residues long. The V and J ends lost 6 bases and 4 bases respectively, with 9 bases between them. CDR1 MDHEN and CDR2 SYDVKM come from the germline V gene. The CDR3 sequence: CASSPWRETQYF. The DNA for the CDR3 is TGTGCCAGCAGCCCCTGGAGAGAGACCCAGTACTTC.

About this clone: Other DNA sequences of this sample code for an identical CDR3. The chain combines TRBV5-1 with TRBJ2-3, with 12 nucleotides matching TRBD2. Losses at the gene ends were 0 bases for V and 2 bases for J; bases not matched to a gene: 1. The CDR3 is 16 amino acids. The germline V gene encodes CDR1 SGHRS and CDR2 YFSETQ. CDR3 nucleotide sequence: TGCGCCAGCAGCTTGGGACTAGCGGGGGTCACAGATACGCAGTATTTT. Translated: CASSLGLAGVTDTQYF.

The chain combines TRBV5-1 with TRBJ1-2; 7 bases match TRBD1. The V gene's germline CDR1 is SGHRS and CDR2 YFSETQ. V dropped 4 bases and J dropped 6; count of bases not matched to a gene: 6. This CDR3 contains 13 residues. CDR3 residues: CASSIGQDNGYTF. For the CDR3, the DNA is TGCGCCAGCAGCATAGGACAGGATAATGGCTACACCTTC.

This chain connects TRBV6-1 to TRBJ1-5, with no clear D. The CDR3 runs to 13 residues. V lost 2 bases, J lost 1 base, and 3 bases lay in between. Germline loops: CDR1 MNHNS, CDR2 SASEGT. The CDR3 DNA reads as TGTGCCAGCAGTGAACAGAGCAATCAGCCCCAGCATTTT. It encodes CASSEQSNQPQHF.

The V call is TRBV5-1, the J call TRBJ2-1, with 8 positions matching TRBD2. This CDR3 is 14 amino acids long. V lost 1 base and J lost 8; bases outside the gene matches: 5. CDR1 is SGHRS and CDR2 is YFSETQ in the germline V gene. The CDR3 DNA sequence: TGCGCCAGCAGCTTGAGCGGGGGTGGGGATGAGCAGTTCTTC. Its protein product is CASSLSGGGDEQFF.

The rearrangement joins TRBV9 to TRBJ1-3; perhaps TRBD1 as D (5 bases). The CDR3 has 15 residues. Per the germline V gene, CDR1 is SGDLS and CDR2 is YYNGEE. V gave up 2 bases and J gave up 0 bases, with 9 bases separating them. The CDR3 coding sequence is TGTGCCAGCAGCGTGAGGGGCGTCTCTGGAAACACCATATATTTT. It yields the protein CASSVRGVSGNTIYF.

V and J are TRBV10-3 and TRBJ2-1; 8 bases fit TRBD2. The CDR3 contains 16 residues. Trimming removed 2 bases from V and 6 bases from J; junction bases left unmatched: 9. Germline V gene lookup returns CDR1 ENHRY and CDR2 SYGVKD. The CDR3 spells CAISETRGGVSNEQFF. DNA of the CDR3: TGTGCCATCAGTGAGACCCGGGGGGGCGTGTCCAATGAGCAGTTCTTC.

The rearrangement uses TRBV30 and TRBJ1-5; no clear D. The CDR3 totals 11 residues. Deletions cut 4 bases from V and 6 bases from J, with 7 bases between. CDR1 and CDR2 from the germline V gene are GTSNPN and SVGIG (reference sequence). CDR3 in amino acids: CAWISSQPQHF. CDR3 in DNA: TGTGCCTGGATATCGAGTCAGCCCCAGCATTTT.